This T cell receptor beta chain was captured by sequencing in a study of shared clonotypes between healthy human individuals. This clone has only a few counts. Its target is not known. Study observations and caveats: Memory subsets generally showed lower estimated richness than naive subsets. Despite large depth, rarefaction showed incomplete sorted-subset sequencing.

Using immunoSEQ multiplex PCR, the repertoire was profiled, and TCRdb retains in-frame clones only, with some absent. The repertoire includes around 100,000 clones, roughly 70% of them detected once, and 24% sits in the top ten. V shed 3 bases and J 7 bases; nucleotides not matched to a gene: 9. The CDR3 runs 16 residues. Per the germline V gene, CDR1 is MNHNS and CDR2 is SASEGT. The sample taken for sequencing was memory CD8+ T cells sorted from blood. Sample subset: CD45RO+ cells pooled with CCR7-negative TemRA cells. This receptor was obtained from a woman aged 25-40 years in good health. The genes are TRBV6-1 and TRBJ1-5, with 10 bases matching TRBD1. Here the CDR3 reads CASSEISGTGDQPQHF. The CDR3 DNA reads TGTGCCAGCAGTGAGATTTCCGGGACAGGGGACCAGCCCCAGCATTTT.